This TCR beta chain was recovered during a study of blood T cell repertoires in COVID-19. Study overall: Italy, Spain and the United States were the sources of the convalescent and acute COVID-19 samples. Sources were T cells, B-cell-depleted T cells, or PBMCs; the material itself was cDNA or gDNA.

CDR1 and CDR2 from the germline V gene are SNHLY and FYNNEI. This CDR3 has 15 amino acids. J lost 3 bases, V lost 10 bases, and 7 bases had no gene match. The table came from immunoSEQ multiplex PCR; TCRdb's copy has only in-frame clones and leaves some out. The table includes about 350,000 clones, about 88% detected once. Seattle cases were enrolled at active infection and followed longitudinally. This chain links TRBV2 with TRBJ1-6; 9 bases match TRBD1. The clonotype originates from a woman aged 70-85 years with COVID-19, enrolled during active disease. The material sequenced was peripheral blood. The CDR3 here is CATTGTGNYNSPLHF. DNA for the CDR3: TGTGCCACCACCGGGACAGGGAACTATAATTCACCCCTCCACTTT.